This T cell receptor (beta chain) was sequenced in a study of blood T cell repertoires in COVID-19. About the research overall: Nucleic acid was either cDNA or gDNA, and it came from T cells, B-cell-depleted T cells, or PBMCs.

Authors' data handling: Amplification of reference gene primers provided the estimated nucleated cell counts. TCRdb's table, derived via immunoSEQ multiplex PCR, lists solely in-frame clones and lacks some. V, J and clone size are taken as reported in that table, and D and trimming were inferred from the DNA itself. This sample carries some 180,000 clones, more than 80% of them seen once, and the ten largest clones take less than 9%. What was sequenced was peripheral blood. The sequence came from a woman between 55 and 75 years old with acute or convalescent COVID-19.

In DNA, the CDR3 is TGTGCCAGCAGCGTAAGCGGGACAGGGGTGGAAAAACTGTTTTTT. It encodes CASSVSGTGVEKLFF. The rearrangement uses TRBV9 and TRBJ1-4, with 10 bases aligning to TRBD1. The CDR3 spans 15 residues. Germline CDR1 reads SGDLS; CDR2 reads YYNGEE. V shed 1 base and J 8 bases; nucleotides not matched to a gene: 5.